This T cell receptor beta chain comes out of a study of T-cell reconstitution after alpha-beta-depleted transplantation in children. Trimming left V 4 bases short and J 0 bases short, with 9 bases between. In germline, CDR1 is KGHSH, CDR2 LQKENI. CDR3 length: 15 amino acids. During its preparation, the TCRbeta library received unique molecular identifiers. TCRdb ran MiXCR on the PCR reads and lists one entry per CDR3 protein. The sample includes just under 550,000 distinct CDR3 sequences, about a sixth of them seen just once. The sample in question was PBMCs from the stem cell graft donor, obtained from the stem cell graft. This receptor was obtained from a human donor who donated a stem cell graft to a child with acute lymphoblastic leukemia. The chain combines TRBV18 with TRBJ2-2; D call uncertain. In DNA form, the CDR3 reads TGTGCCAGCTCACAGCAGGTTTCGAACACCGGGGAGCTGTTTTTT. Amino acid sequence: CASSQQVSNTGELFF.